The present T cell receptor (beta chain) was sequenced within a study of identical twins. Overall study findings and caveats: The study reached conclusions through statistical analysis that was cross-sectional, not following the same donors.

CDR3 length equals 12 residues. Trimming took 1 base from V and 9 from J, leaving 10 bases between them. Germline lookup yields CDR1 SQVTM and CDR2 ANQGSEA. MiXCR, run by TCRdb on the 5' RACE reads, gives a single entry per CDR3 protein. The data hold a few hundred thousand distinct CDR3 sequences, with roughly 26% observed a single time. This clonotype was counted between two and nine times. What it binds is not known. The sample was also linked to a second study, of T cells expressing NK-cell markers. That source notes: The TCR beta repertoires originated in sorted CD3+CD56+NKG2C+, CD3+CD56+NKG2C- and CD3+CD56-NKG2C+ T cells. The CD3+CD56-NKG2C+ fraction of a few donors was also led by these clonotypes.

The sequence came from a woman aged 18-29 years in good health. The specimen sequenced was CD4+ T cells sorted from blood. The rearrangement links TRBV29-1 to TRBJ2-1, with D unresolved. CDR3 region: CSVEAAQPEQFF. The DNA of the CDR3 is TGCAGCGTTGAAGCGGCCCAACCTGAGCAGTTCTTC.